This record covers a single TCR beta chain. Its antigen remains unknown. CDR3 length: 14 amino acids. V was trimmed by 0 bases and J by 8 bases, leaving 14 bases between them. Per the germline V gene, CDR1 is SGHRS and CDR2 is YFSETQ. For TCR, cDNA came from 5'RACE template switching, which added a universal primer site and UMIs. TCRdb recomputed calls from the 5' RACE reads with MiXCR, one row per CDR3 protein. The data contain roughly 300,000 distinct CDR3 sequences, roughly 7.5% of them singletons. The data were taken from a study of T cells after yellow fever vaccination. General study findings and limits: Only a minor proportion of clonotypes was detected across both CD4 and CD8 compartments. The secondary response was weaker but peaked faster, day 5 versus 15.

The chain employs TRBV5-1 and TRBJ1-2; D is unresolved. The receptor was derived from a man younger than 35 who received the YFV17D yellow fever vaccine. Source: PBMCs, taken more than 35 days after the first yellow fever vaccination. The CDR3 spells CASSLEWHYNGYTF. DNA of the CDR3: TGCGCCAGCAGCTTGGAATGGCATTACAACGGCTACACCTTC.